The clone carrying this T cell receptor (beta chain) was found once. This entry comes from a study of T cell changes during pregnancy in multiple sclerosis. Here immunoSEQ multiplex PCR was the method, and the copy in TCRdb shows in-frame clones only, minus some. This table holds more than 70,000 clones, under 95% found once. The source material was peripheral blood, sampled before pregnancy. The receptor was isolated from a female donor with multiple sclerosis, enrolled in a pregnancy study.

For the CDR3, the DNA is TGCAGCGTTGAAGGAGGCGGGGAGCAGTACTTC. Its translation: CSVEGGGEQYF. The chain combines TRBV29-1 with TRBJ2-7; tentative D call: TRBD2 (5 bases). From germline, CDR1 is SQVTM and CDR2 ANQGSEA. V lost 1 base and J lost 7, with 8 bases in between. The CDR3 length is 11 residues.